The clone carrying this T cell receptor beta chain was recorded many times. Its antigen remains unidentified. This sample was taken from a study of T cells in Graves' hyperthyroidism and ophthalmopathy. The CDR3 regions of TCR beta were amplified from RNA transcripts. The TCR CDR3 first-round RT-PCR relied on the HTBI primer set. TCRdb re-derived calls from the multiplex PCR reads in MiXCR, one entry per CDR3 protein. The sample shows approximately 640,000 distinct CDR3 sequences, approximately 42% of them seen only once. Trimming removed 1 base at V and 7 bases at J, with 14 bases between. Germline CDR1 and CDR2: SGHTA and FQGNSA. The CDR3 is made up of 14 amino acids. The study, taken as a whole, reports: A median around 6.4 months before onset, the model predicted ophthalmopathy. Researchers found most expanded thyroid clonotypes above 0.001 in blood as well.

Exclusion criteria comprised uncontrolled infection, other autoimmune disease, pregnancy or lactation. The chain has TRBV7-2 and TRBJ2-7, with no clear D. Input material: peripheral blood or thyroid tissue (not recorded which). This clonotype originated in an adult man with Graves' disease, either hyperthyroidism or ophthalmopathy (not recorded which). The CDR3 is CASSLGYGPGEQYF. Here the CDR3 DNA reads TGTGCCAGCAGCTTAGGGTATGGCCCCGGGGAGCAGTACTTC.